These T cell receptor beta chains were read from a single sample in a study of long-term antiretroviral therapy in people with HIV. The repertoire was sequenced with immunoSEQ multiplex PCR; TCRdb's copy has only in-frame clones and lacks some. This sample has 30,000 to 40,000 clones; 80% to 90% occur once, and the top ten carry roughly a tenth. The sample here was unsorted PBMCs, taken 2.2 years after starting antiretroviral therapy. All receptors come from a man between 18 and 29 years old with HIV. Both conserved end residues are trimmed from each CDR3.

TRBV6-6	TRBJ2-2	ASSYRGVYTGELF
TRBV7-6	TRBJ2-7	ASSLSRQGSSYEQY
TRBV7-2	TRBJ1-1	ASSQYPSRVGTEAF
TRBV10-2	TRBJ2-5	ASSASRETQY
TRBV18	TRBJ1-1	ASSPRWGDGNTEAF
TRBV6-6	TRBJ1-1	ASSYGVTEAF
TRBV2	TRBJ2-3	ASSSPGQGIDTQY
TRBV13	TRBJ1-3	ASSVGTGFGNTIY
TRBV6-5	TRBJ1-1	ASSPQTGGHTEAF
TRBV11-3	TRBJ2-2	ASSPTANTGELF
TRBV2	TRBJ2-4	ASSGTIVAKNIQY
TRBV11-2	TRBJ1-4	ASSLVGQPNNEKLF
TRBV5-1	TRBJ2-5	ASSLRTSKEETQY
TRBV10-3	TRBJ1-5	AISESSDRQPQH
TRBV7-6	TRBJ2-3	ASSLVVAGGRHTQY
TRBV14	TRBJ2-2	ASSQGLPTGPSGELF
TRBV5-5	TRBJ2-5	ASSLSGETQY
TRBV4-3	TRBJ2-1	ASSPGTGVYNEQF
TRBV4-2	TRBJ2-7	ASSQGTGTGVNEQY
TRBV7-7	TRBJ2-7	ASSLLQGTGCFPRSSYEQY
TRBV2	TRBJ2-1	ASSPDYNEQF
TRBV7-8	TRBJ2-3	ASFLRGGLRVIGADTQY
TRBV6-1	TRBJ2-7	ASSGLADYEQY
TRBV28	TRBJ2-3	ASRIGGEQGTQY
TRBV7-2	TRBJ2-7	ASTQGDLYEQY
TRBV5-4	TRBJ1-1	ASRPGQAPYLTEAF
TRBV7-2	TRBJ1-5	ASSLERGSNQPQH
TRBV4-3	TRBJ2-7	ASSQGLSGPYEQY
TRBV10-3	TRBJ2-2	AIGGTGVFGTGELF
TRBV28	TRBJ2-1	ASSNPGGGEQF
TRBV6-5	TRBJ2-5	ASSYMETQY
TRBV7-2	TRBJ1-5	ASSLAGTGRNQPQH
TRBV9	TRBJ1-1	ASSVRGDTEAF
TRBV7-2	TRBJ1-2	ASSLGGQPGGYGYT
TRBV5-4	TRBJ2-3	ASSLPRTDTQY
TRBV6-1	TRBJ2-1	ASSEWGVYNEQF
TRBV19	TRBJ1-5	ASSKSREQPQH
TRBV5-1	TRBJ2-7	ASRSLRDSSYEQY
TRBV29-1	TRBJ1-2	SVEDKSKGDT
TRBV7-7	TRBJ2-2	ASSLLTTGELF